A selection of T cell receptor beta chains follows, all from one sample in a study of blood T cell repertoires in COVID-19. Produced via immunoSEQ multiplex PCR; TCRdb's table is partial and in-frame only. The table lists roughly 300,000 clones, under 95% of them singletons. The source material was PBMCs or T cells enriched from blood (not recorded which). These receptors were obtained from a woman between 35 and 50 years old with acute COVID-19. CDR3s leave out the opening cysteine and the closing phenylalanine or tryptophan. Fields, in order: J gene, V gene, CDR3 protein.

J: TRBJ1-5
V: TRBV23-1
CDR3: ASSRNPGQGARINQPQH

J: TRBJ2-5
V: TRBV11-3
CDR3: ASSPNQETQY

J: TRBJ2-7
V: TRBV29-1
CDR3: SVETGEISYEQY

J: TRBJ2-5
V: TRBV11-3
CDR3: ASSLGERGGTQY

J: TRBJ1-1
V: TRBV28
CDR3: ASSSGETGDCEAF

J: TRBJ1-5
V: TRBV2
CDR3: ASSQGRDRKNQPQH

J: TRBJ1-1
V: TRBV5-1
CDR3: ASSPLGGTGATEAF

J: TRBJ2-2
V: TRBV7-3
CDR3: ASSLGPRTGGTGELF

J: TRBJ2-3
V: TRBV7-3
CDR3: ASSPGDRGLGTDTQY

J: TRBJ2-1
V: TRBV23-1
CDR3: ASSSRVLGRYNEQF

J: TRBJ1-4
V: TRBV28
CDR3: ASSLDRLGEKLF

J: TRBJ1-2
V: TRBV9
CDR3: ASSVSGGRNYGYT

J: TRBJ2-7
V: TRBV7-2
CDR3: ASSLAQSYEQY

J: TRBJ2-7
V: TRBV21-1
CDR3: ASSKGRVYDTYEQY

J: TRBJ1-2
V: TRBV6-5
CDR3: ASSYLDRGPGYT

J: TRBJ2-3
V: TRBV12-5
CDR3: ASGLVLAAAGTDTQY

J: TRBJ2-3
V: TRBV5-4
CDR3: ASSLGGLAGSTDTQY

J: TRBJ1-5
V: TRBV2
CDR3: ASRPGTGSNQPQH

J: TRBJ1-1
V: TRBV28
CDR3: ASSLEGEAF

J: TRBJ1-1
V: TRBV4-2
CDR3: ASSQTRQGGEAF

J: TRBJ1-5
V: TRBV19
CDR3: ASSIIAGNNQPQH

J: TRBJ1-1
V: TRBV19
CDR3: ASSIEQGWFGAF

J: TRBJ2-5
V: TRBV11-2
CDR3: ASSLTLAGVQETQY

J: TRBJ2-1
V: TRBV5-5
CDR3: ASTPRQAPSYNEQF

J: TRBJ2-3
V: TRBV30
CDR3: AWSVAGFGTDTQY

J: TRBJ2-3
V: TRBV7-2
CDR3: ASTREGGATDTQY

J: TRBJ2-7
V: TRBV7-7
CDR3: ASSAGGGGEQY

J: TRBJ1-2
V: TRBV6-2/TRBV6-3
CDR3: ASSPRDRGLNYGYT

J: TRBJ1-2
V: TRBV29-1
CDR3: SVEQNYGYT

J: TRBJ1-1
V: TRBV10-3
CDR3: ATNRGDTEAF

J: TRBJ1-5
V: TRBV7-9
CDR3: ASSLGTGRNQPQH

J: TRBJ1-1
V: TRBV5-1
CDR3: ASSLAVTLNTEAF

J: TRBJ2-1
V: TRBV7-2
CDR3: ASSPRLAGLPNEQF

J: TRBJ1-6
V: TRBV14
CDR3: ASSHGQGTYNSPLH

J: TRBJ1-2
V: TRBV19
CDR3: ASMGRGSANYGYT

J: TRBJ1-5
V: TRBV19
CDR3: ATTGPYSNQPQH

J: TRBJ2-3
V: TRBV7-2
CDR3: ASSLMGLTGGTDTQY

J: TRBJ1-1
V: TRBV19
CDR3: ASKVGQGGTEAF

J: TRBJ1-2
V: TRBV28
CDR3: ATRSGKGLYGYT